The rows below give T cell receptor beta chains drawn from one sample of a study of control samples from healthy donors and cancer patients. Clones were sequenced by immunoSEQ multiplex PCR, and TCRdb holds only the in-frame ones, with some missing. This table has around 100,000 clones, around nine tenths appearing once. Input material: PBMCs. All receptors come from a man in his 60s with lung cancer. CDR3s include the opening cysteine and the closing phenylalanine or tryptophan. The D gene is left open where the match is weak. Size values are once, few and many counts, or a class for expanded clones, and some rows have none.

J,D,V,length,size,CDR3,DNA
TRBJ2-3,TRBD2,TRBV10-3,15,-,CAISGTSGGTDTQYF,TGTGCCATCAGTGGTACTAGCGGGGGGACGGATACGCAGTATTTT
TRBJ1-1,-,TRBV12-5,18,few,CASGLVPDGAVLNTEAFF,TGTGCTAGTGGTTTGGTACCGGACGGCGCCGTTTTAAACACTGAAGCTTTCTTT
TRBJ2-3,-,TRBV13,15,once,CASSPEGRSTDTQYF,TGTGCCAGCAGCCCTGAGGGACGGAGCACAGATACGCAGTATTTT
TRBJ1-2,TRBD1,TRBV7-2,15,-,CASSLLGQGGNGYTF,TGTGCCAGCAGCTTACTCGGACAGGGAGGTAATGGCTACACCTTC
TRBJ1-6,-,TRBV27,14,-,CASSLRGEVSPLHF,TGTGCCAGCAGTTTAAGGGGAGAGGTTTCACCCCTCCACTTT
TRBJ1-3,TRBD1,TRBV18,15,-,CASSPETGNGNTIYF,TGTGCCAGCTCACCAGAGACAGGGAATGGAAACACCATATATTTT
TRBJ2-3,-,TRBV6-5,12,-,CASSQSTDTQYF,TGTGCCAGCAGCCAAAGCACAGATACGCAGTATTTT
TRBJ2-7,-,TRBV30,12,once,CAWSGQAHEQYF,TGTGCCTGGAGTGGGCAGGCCCACGAGCAGTACTTC
TRBJ2-7,-,TRBV15,14,-,CATSRDLSSYEQYF,TGTGCCACCAGCAGAGACCTGAGCTCCTACGAGCAGTACTTC
TRBJ1-2,-,TRBV24-1,15,-,CATSDPGQGSSGYTF,TGTGCCACCAGTGACCCTGGCCAGGGGAGCAGTGGCTACACCTTC
TRBJ2-2,-,TRBV5-1,16,-,CASSLPEGLITGELFF,TGCGCCAGCAGCTTGCCTGAAGGACTTATCACCGGGGAGCTGTTTTTT
TRBJ1-5,TRBD1,TRBV5-5,20,few,CASSPRGPGQGAMGNQPQHF,TGTGCCAGCAGCCCTCGAGGCCCGGGACAGGGGGCAATGGGCAATCAGCCCCAGCATTTT
TRBJ2-5,TRBD2,TRBV5-1,17,once,CASSLAGSGGNQETQYF,TGCGCCAGCAGCTTGGCCGGTAGCGGGGGGAACCAAGAGACCCAGTACTTC
TRBJ2-2,-,TRBV30,13,-,CAWETGLTGELFF,TGTGCCTGGGAGACAGGTCTGACCGGGGAGCTGTTTTTT
TRBJ1-6,-,TRBV30,14,-,CAWKSKGLDSPLHF,TGTGCCTGGAAGAGTAAGGGGTTGGATTCACCCCTCCACTTT
TRBJ2-5,-,TRBV6-5,13,-,CASSFGRQETQYF,TGTGCCAGCAGTTTCGGAAGGCAAGAGACCCAGTACTTC
TRBJ1-2,TRBD1,TRBV30,14,few,CAWRVDRGSSGYTF,TGTGCCTGGAGAGTGGACAGGGGGAGTTCTGGCTACACCTTC
TRBJ2-5,TRBD2,TRBV9,18,few,CASSVVGLAGGRQETQYF,TGTGCCAGCAGCGTAGTTGGACTAGCGGGGGGGCGGCAAGAGACCCAGTACTTC
TRBJ2-5,-,TRBV29-1,12,-,CSVQAVQETQYF,TGCAGCGTTCAGGCGGTCCAAGAGACCCAGTACTTC
TRBJ1-4,TRBD1,TRBV6-1,15,-,CASSDMTGGNEKLFF,TGTGCCAGCAGTGATATGACAGGGGGTAATGAAAAACTGTTTTTT
TRBJ2-7,-,TRBV6-5,12,-,CASSDRIYEQYF,TGTGCCAGCTCCGACAGAATCTACGAGCAGTACTTC
TRBJ1-2,-,TRBV4-1,18,-,CASSQRYTQGSGFYGYTF,TGCGCCAGCAGCCAACGATACACCCAAGGATCAGGGTTCTATGGCTACACCTTC
TRBJ2-3,-,TRBV12-3/TRBV12-4,13,-,CASFQPTADTQYF,TGTGCCAGCTTTCAGCCGACGGCAGATACGCAGTATTTT
TRBJ1-1,-,TRBV14,15,few,CASSPLEGMNTEAFF,TGTGCCAGCAGCCCCCTGGAGGGCATGAACACTGAAGCTTTCTTT
TRBJ1-1,-,TRBV6-5,14,-,CASCPAGATTEAFF,TGTGCCAGCTGTCCAGCAGGGGCTACAACTGAAGCTTTCTTT
TRBJ1-4,-,TRBV3-1/TRBV3-2,14,few,CASSRRGASEKLFF,TGTGCCAGCAGCCGACGGGGGGCCTCTGAAAAACTGTTTTTT
TRBJ1-3,-,TRBV27,12,-,CASRGSGNTIYF,TGTGCCAGCAGAGGCTCTGGAAACACCATATATTTT
TRBJ2-2,-,TRBV5-1,18,-,CASSGTPDRSPNTGELFF,TGCGCCAGCAGCGGGACCCCCGACCGCTCTCCGAACACCGGGGAGCTGTTTTTT
TRBJ1-1,-,TRBV5-1,14,-,CASSWDGLNTEAFF,TGCGCCAGCAGCTGGGACGGACTGAACACTGAAGCTTTCTTT
TRBJ2-2,TRBD1,TRBV5-8,16,-,CASSLVDRGGTGELFF,TGTGCCAGCAGCTTGGTAGACAGGGGAGGAACCGGGGAGCTGTTTTTT
TRBJ2-5,-,TRBV25-1,15,-,CASSADPRRAETQYF,TGTGCCAGCAGTGCCGACCCGCGGAGGGCAGAGACCCAGTACTTC
TRBJ1-5,-,TRBV24-1,13,few,CATSLGDHQPQHF,TGTGCCACCAGTTTGGGGGACCATCAGCCCCAGCATTTT
TRBJ1-1,-,TRBV11-2,13,-,CASSLGANTEAFF,TGTGCCAGCAGCTTAGGGGCGAACACTGAAGCTTTCTTT
TRBJ2-1,-,TRBV29-1,13,-,CSVDLASYNEQFF,TGCAGCGTTGATCTAGCATCCTACAATGAGCAGTTCTTC